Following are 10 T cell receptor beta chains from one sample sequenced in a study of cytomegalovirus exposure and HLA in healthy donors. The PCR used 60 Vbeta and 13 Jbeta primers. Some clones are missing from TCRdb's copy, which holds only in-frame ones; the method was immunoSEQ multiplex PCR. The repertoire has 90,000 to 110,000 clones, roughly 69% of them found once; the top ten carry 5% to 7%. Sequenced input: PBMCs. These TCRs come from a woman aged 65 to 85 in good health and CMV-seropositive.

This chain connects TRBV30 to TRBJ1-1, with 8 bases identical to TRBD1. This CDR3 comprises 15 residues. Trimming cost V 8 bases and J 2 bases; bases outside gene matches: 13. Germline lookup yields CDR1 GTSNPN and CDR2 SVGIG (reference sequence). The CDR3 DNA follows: TGTGCCCAAGGGACAGGCGGAACCCTTAACACTGAAGCTTTCTTT. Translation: CAQGTGGTLNTEAFF.

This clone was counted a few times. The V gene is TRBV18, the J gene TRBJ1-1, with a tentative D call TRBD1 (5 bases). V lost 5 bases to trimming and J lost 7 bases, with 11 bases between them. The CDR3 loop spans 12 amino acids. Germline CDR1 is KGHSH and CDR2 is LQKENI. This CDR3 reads CASSTSDSEAFF. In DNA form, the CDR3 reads TGTGCCAGCTCAACCAGCGACAGTGAAGCTTTCTTT.

CDR3 DNA sequence: TGTGCCAGCAGCTTAGCGGTTGGGGCGCCGTACTTC. It is translated as CASSLAVGAPYF. The chain carries TRBV11-1 and TRBJ2-7, with D possibly being TRBD1 (5 bases). Per the germline V gene, CDR1 is SGHAT and CDR2 is FQDESV (reference sequence). The CDR3 is 12 amino acids. Deletions cut 0 bases from V and 12 bases from J, with 12 bases between.

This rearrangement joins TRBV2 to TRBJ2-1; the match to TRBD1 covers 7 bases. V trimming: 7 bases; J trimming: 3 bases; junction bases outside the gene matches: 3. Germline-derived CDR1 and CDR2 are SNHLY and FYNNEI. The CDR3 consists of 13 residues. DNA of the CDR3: TGTGCCAGCATGGGACAGATCTACAATGAGCAGTTCTTC. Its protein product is CASMGQIYNEQFF.

This CDR3 reads CASSFPDRDGNTIYF. The CDR3 coding sequence is TGTGCCAGCAGTTTTCCCGACAGGGATGGAAACACCATATATTTT. The chain is built from TRBV6-7 and TRBJ1-3; TRBD1 matches 7 bases. TRBV6-7 is identified as an open reading frame with a role that is uncertain. The length of the CDR3 is 15 residues. With 4 bases clipped from V and 3 bases from J, the junction kept 6 bases outside the gene matches.

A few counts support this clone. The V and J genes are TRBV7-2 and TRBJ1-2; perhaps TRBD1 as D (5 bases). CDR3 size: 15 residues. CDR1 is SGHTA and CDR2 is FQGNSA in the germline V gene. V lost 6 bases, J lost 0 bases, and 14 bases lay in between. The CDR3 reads CASSLMGGSNYGYTF. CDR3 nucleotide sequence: TGTGCCAGCAGTCTAATGGGGGGTTCTAACTATGGCTACACCTTC.

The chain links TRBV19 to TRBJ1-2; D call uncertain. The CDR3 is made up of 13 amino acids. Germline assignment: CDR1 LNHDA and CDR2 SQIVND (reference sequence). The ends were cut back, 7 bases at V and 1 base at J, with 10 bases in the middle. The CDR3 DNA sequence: TGTGCCAGTAAGGAGAGAGTTAACTATGGCTACACCTTC. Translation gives CASKERVNYGYTF.

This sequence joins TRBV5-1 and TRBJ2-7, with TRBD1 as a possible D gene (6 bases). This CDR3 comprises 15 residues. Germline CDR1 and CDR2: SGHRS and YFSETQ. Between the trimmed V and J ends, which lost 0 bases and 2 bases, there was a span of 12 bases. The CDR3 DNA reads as TGCGCCAGCAGCTTGGGTGGGGGCTCTCCCTACGAGCAGTACTTC. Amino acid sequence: CASSLGGGSPYEQYF.

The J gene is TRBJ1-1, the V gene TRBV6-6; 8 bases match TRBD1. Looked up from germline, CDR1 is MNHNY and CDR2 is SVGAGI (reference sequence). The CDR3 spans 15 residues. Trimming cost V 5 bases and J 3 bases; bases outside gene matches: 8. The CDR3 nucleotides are TGTGCCAGCAGTACTCGCGGACAGGGCGACACTGAAGCTTTCTTT. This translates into CASSTRGQGDTEAFF.

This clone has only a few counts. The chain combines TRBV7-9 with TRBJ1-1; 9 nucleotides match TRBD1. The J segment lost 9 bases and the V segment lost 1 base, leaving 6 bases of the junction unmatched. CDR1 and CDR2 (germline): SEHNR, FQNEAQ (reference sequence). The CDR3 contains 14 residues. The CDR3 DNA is TGTGCCAGCAGCTTAGAACAACAGGGGGCTAAAGCTTTCTTT. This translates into CASSLEQQGAKAFF.